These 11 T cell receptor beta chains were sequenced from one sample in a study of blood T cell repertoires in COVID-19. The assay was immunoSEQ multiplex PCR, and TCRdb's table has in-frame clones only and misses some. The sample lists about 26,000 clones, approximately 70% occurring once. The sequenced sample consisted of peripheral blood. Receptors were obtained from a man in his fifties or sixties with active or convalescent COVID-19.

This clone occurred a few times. The CDR3 here is CASTLGAGHTEAFF. The CDR3 nucleotides are TGTGCCAGCACCCTTGGGGCAGGACACACTGAAGCTTTCTTT. The gene calls are TRBV11-1 and TRBJ1-1; tentative D call: TRBD1 (5 bases). Trimming took 7 bases from V and 3 from J, leaving 15 bases between them. The CDR3 is made up of 14 amino acids. CDR1 SGHAT and CDR2 FQDESV come from the germline V gene (reference sequence).

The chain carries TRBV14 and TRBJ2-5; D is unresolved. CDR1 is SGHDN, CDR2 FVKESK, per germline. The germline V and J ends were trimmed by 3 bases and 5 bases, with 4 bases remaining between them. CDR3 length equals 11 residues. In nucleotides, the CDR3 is TGTGCCAGCAGCCACGAGGAGACCCAGTACTTC. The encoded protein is CASSHEETQYF.

CDR3 region: CASSSGLAVSYNEQFF. In DNA, the CDR3 is TGTGCCAGCAGCTCGGGACTAGCGGTCTCCTACAATGAGCAGTTCTTC. This chain connects TRBV5-4 to TRBJ2-1; 11 bases are shared with TRBD2. Germline lookup yields CDR1 SGHNT and CDR2 YYREEE (reference sequence). CDR3 length: 16 amino acids. The V gene end was trimmed by 3 bases and the J gene end by 0 bases; junction bases not matched to a gene: 2.

The CDR3 sequence is CASSVGISGVAKNIQYF. In nucleotides, the CDR3 is TGTGCCAGCAGCGTAGGGATTTCGGGTGTAGCCAAAAACATTCAGTACTTC. J is TRBJ2-4 and V is TRBV9, with D uncertain. The CDR3 consists of 17 residues. V was cut by 0 bases and J by 0 bases, with 13 bases left in between. The V gene's germline CDR1 is SGDLS and CDR2 YYNGEE.

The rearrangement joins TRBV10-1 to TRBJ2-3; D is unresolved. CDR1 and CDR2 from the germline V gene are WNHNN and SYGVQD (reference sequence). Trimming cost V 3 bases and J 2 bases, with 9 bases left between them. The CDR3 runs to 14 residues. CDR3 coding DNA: TGCGCCAGCAGTGACAGGCGAGACACAGATACGCAGTATTTT. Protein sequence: CASSDRRDTDTQYF.

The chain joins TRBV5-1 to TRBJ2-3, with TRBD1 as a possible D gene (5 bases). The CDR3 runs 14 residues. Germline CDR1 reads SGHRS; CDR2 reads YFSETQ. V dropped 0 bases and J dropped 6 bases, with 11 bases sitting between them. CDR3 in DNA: TGCGCCAGCAGCTTGGGAGACAGCCGCGATACGCAGTATTTT. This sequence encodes CASSLGDSRDTQYF.

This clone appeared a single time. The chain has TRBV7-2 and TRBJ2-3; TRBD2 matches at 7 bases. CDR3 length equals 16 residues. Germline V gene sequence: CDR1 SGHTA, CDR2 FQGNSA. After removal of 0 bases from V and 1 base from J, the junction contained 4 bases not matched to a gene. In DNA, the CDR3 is TGTGCCAGCAGCTTAGCCCGGACTAGTGGCACAGATACGCAGTATTTT. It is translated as CASSLARTSGTDTQYF.

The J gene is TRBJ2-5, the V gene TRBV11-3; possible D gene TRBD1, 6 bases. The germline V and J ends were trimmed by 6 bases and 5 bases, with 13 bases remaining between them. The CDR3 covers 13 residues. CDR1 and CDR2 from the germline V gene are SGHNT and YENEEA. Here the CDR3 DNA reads TGTGCCAGCAGAAGGGGGTCTGGGGAGACCCAGTACTTC. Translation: CASRRGSGETQYF.

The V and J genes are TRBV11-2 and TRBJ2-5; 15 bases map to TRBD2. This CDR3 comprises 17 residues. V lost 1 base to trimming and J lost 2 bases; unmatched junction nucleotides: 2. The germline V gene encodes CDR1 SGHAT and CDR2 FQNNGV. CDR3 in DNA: TGTGCCAGCAGCTTAGTTGGGACTAGCGGGGGGCAAGAGACCCAGTACTTC. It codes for CASSLVGTSGGQETQYF.

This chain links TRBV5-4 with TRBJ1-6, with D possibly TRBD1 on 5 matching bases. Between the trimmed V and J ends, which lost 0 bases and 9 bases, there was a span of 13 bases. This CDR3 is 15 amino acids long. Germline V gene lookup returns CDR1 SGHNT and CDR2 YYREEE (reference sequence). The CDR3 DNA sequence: TGTGCCAGCAGCTTGGGGCAGGGAAGGGGTTCACCCCTCCACTTT. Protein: CASSLGQGRGSPLHF.

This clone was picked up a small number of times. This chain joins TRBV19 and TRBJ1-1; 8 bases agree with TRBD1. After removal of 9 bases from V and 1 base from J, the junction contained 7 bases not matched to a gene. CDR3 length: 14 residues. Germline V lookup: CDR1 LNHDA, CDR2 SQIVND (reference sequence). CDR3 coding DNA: TGTGCCAGCCACAGACAGGGGCCGAACACTGAAGCTTTCTTT. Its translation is CASHRQGPNTEAFF.